This T cell receptor (beta chain) was captured in a study of beta chain features in type 1 diabetes. Study-level background: The examined sorted cells totaled about 98 million across samples. Study results and limitations: There were fewer insertions and more deletions at the VDJ junctions of type 1 diabetes patients. The study notes PCR might favor shorter templates equally in patients and controls.

The sample holds many counts of this clone. Its target is not known. This CDR3 is built from 13 residues. CDR1 LNHNV and CDR2 YYDKDF come from the germline V gene (reference sequence). Trimming at V came to 5 bases and at J to 6 bases, leaving 4 bases not matched to a gene. Expressed TCRB transcripts were sequenced, since all the RNA that had been isolated was reverse transcribed. About 3.6 million reads was the average for naive, central memory and regulatory T cell samples. The protocol was immunoSEQ multiplex PCR, while the TCRdb copy is restricted to in-frame clones and leaves out a portion. Of around 500,000 clones in the sample, about an eighth were seen once.

The clonotype comes from a woman aged 18-35 years in good health. Sequenced sample: naive CD4+ T cells from blood. The rearrangement joins TRBV15 to TRBJ2-1; 7 nucleotides agree with TRBD1. The CDR3 sequence: CATSGGQFNEQFF. CDR3 DNA sequence: TGTGCCACCAGCGGGGGACAGTTCAATGAGCAGTTCTTC. Supplemented by reference TRBV15 and TRBJ2-1, the full variable domain reads DAMVIQNPRYQVTQFGKPVTLSCSQTLNHNVMYWYQQKSSQAPKLLFHYYDKDFNNEADTPDNFQSRRPNTSFCFLDIRSPGLGDTAMYLCATSGGQFNEQFFGPGTRLTVL.